A single sample gave rise to the 5 T cell receptor beta chains below, sequenced in a study of cytomegalovirus exposure and HLA in healthy donors. The PCR had 60 Vbeta and 13 Jbeta primers. Profiled with immunoSEQ multiplex PCR; TCRdb holds only in-frame clones, not every one. The sample includes over 100,000 clones, about 70% seen only once; the top ten take roughly 0.92%. The sequenced sample consisted of PBMCs. Receptors originate from a woman aged 25 to 39 in good health and CMV-seronegative.

The chain recombines TRBV7-9 with TRBJ1-2; the match to TRBD1 covers 7 bases. CDR1 is SEHNR and CDR2 is FQNEAQ in the germline V gene (reference sequence). Trimming at V came to 7 bases and at J to 0 bases, leaving 14 bases not matched to a gene. CDR3 length: 17 residues. The CDR3 is CASNEGGGTDANYGYTF. The CDR3 DNA reads TGTGCCAGCAACGAGGGAGGAGGGACAGATGCTAACTATGGCTACACCTTC.

This clone was detected once. V and J are TRBV13 and TRBJ2-1; D gene ambiguous. This CDR3 is built from 15 residues. The V gene's germline CDR1 is PRHDT and CDR2 FYEKMQ (reference sequence). Between the trimmed V and J ends, which lost 0 bases and 4 bases, there was a span of 10 bases. Here the CDR3 DNA reads TGTGCCAGCAGCTTAGGGGGCCCAGGTTACAATGAGCAGTTCTTC. It is translated as CASSLGGPGYNEQFF.

The rearrangement uses TRBV27 and TRBJ1-2, with 7 positions matching TRBD1. Germline CDR1 reads MNHEY; CDR2 reads SMNVEV (reference sequence). This CDR3 is built from 13 residues. V lost 3 bases, J lost 6 bases, and 4 bases stayed unmatched. DNA for the CDR3: TGTGCCAGCAGTTTTTCAGGGGGGCATGGCTACACCTTC. This codes for CASSFSGGHGYTF.

DNA for the CDR3: TGTGCCAGCAGTGAAGACTGGACAGGGCACCAGCCCCAGCATTTT. This translates into CASSEDWTGHQPQHF. The chain uses TRBV6-1 and TRBJ1-5, with 8 bases fitting TRBD1. The CDR3 spans 15 residues. Germline assignment: CDR1 MNHNS and CDR2 SASEGT. The trim removed 1 base at V and 7 bases at J, leaving 6 bases unmatched.

This clone was found a few times. V is TRBV5-1 and J is TRBJ1-2; D is uncertain. V was cut by 4 bases and J by 0 bases, with 10 bases left in between. The CDR3 contains 14 residues. Per germline, CDR1 SGHRS and CDR2 YFSETQ. This CDR3 is CASSISQPNYGYTF. DNA for the CDR3: TGCGCCAGCAGCATCAGTCAACCTAACTATGGCTACACCTTC.